This TCR beta chain was recorded in a study of OX40 agonist ivuxolimab in advanced cancers. The protocol was immunoSEQ multiplex PCR, while the TCRdb copy is restricted to in-frame clones and leaves out a portion. Of about 44,000 clones listed, 70% to 90% were seen once; the top ten hold around 48%. Trimming cost V 0 bases and J 5 bases, with 3 bases left between them. Germline assignment: CDR1 SGHRS and CDR2 YFSETQ. This CDR3 region has 11 residues. The TCR comes from an adult with an advanced solid tumor such as melanoma, head and neck, liver or kidney cancer. The sequenced sample was CD4+ or CD8+ T cells sorted from blood, obtained in a trial of the OX40 agonist ivuxolimab. The chain joins TRBV5-1 to TRBJ2-7; D remains unclear. This chain's CDR3 is CASSLDHEQYF. CDR3 DNA sequence: TGCGCCAGCAGCTTGGATCACGAGCAGTACTTC.